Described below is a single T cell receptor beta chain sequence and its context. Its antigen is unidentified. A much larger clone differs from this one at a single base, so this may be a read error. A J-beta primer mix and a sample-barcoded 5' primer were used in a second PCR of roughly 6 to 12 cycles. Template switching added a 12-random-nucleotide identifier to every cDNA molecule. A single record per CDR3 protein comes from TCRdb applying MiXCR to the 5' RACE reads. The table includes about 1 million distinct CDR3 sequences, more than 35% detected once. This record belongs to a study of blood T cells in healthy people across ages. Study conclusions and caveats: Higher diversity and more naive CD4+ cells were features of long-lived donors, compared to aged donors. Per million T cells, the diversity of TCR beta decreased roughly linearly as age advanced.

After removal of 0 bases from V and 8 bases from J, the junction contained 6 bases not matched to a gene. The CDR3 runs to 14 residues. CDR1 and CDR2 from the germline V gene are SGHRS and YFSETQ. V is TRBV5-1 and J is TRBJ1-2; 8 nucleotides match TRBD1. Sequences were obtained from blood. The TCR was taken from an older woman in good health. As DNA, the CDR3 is TGCGCCAGCAGCTTGGGCGGACAGGGACGGGGCTACACCTTC. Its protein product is CASSLGGQGRGYTF.